Sequencing of this TCR beta chain was carried out in a study of prognosis after radiotherapy for stage I lung cancer. Study background: Squamous cell carcinoma was diagnosed in several patients and adenocarcinoma in around 13.

Overall study results and limits: Once stereotactic body radiation therapy had been given, unique TCR clone counts fell, with a median of approximately 9,600 versus 7,200.

The study amplified the TCR beta CDR3 region from genomic DNA. This amplification was carried out by two rounds of multiplex PCR. Round-one PCR had primers specific to each TRBV and TRBJ gene. Each CDR3 protein is one row after TCRdb ran MiXCR on the multiplex PCR reads. The sample lists over 10,000 distinct CDR3 sequences, 47% seen once, with about 30% in the top ten. After removal of 2 bases from V and 3 bases from J, the junction contained 3 bases not matched to a gene. Germline-derived CDR1 and CDR2 are SGHAT and FQNNGV. CDR3 size: 14 residues. This clonotype came up many times. Its target is not known.

The sequencing used PBMCs, collected before or after stereotactic body radiation therapy (not recorded which). The receptor comes from a donor over 45 with non-small cell lung cancer. The chain combines TRBV11-2 with TRBJ2-5, with 7 bases matching TRBD1. The CDR3 DNA reads TGTGCCAGCAGCTTAACAGGGGCAAAAGAGACCCAGTACTTC. Protein product: CASSLTGAKETQYF.